Sequencing of this T cell receptor beta chain was carried out in a study of HIV-infected patients and healthy controls. General observations from the study: HLA types of the donors remained undetermined.

The sample holds many counts of this clonotype. As yet, its antigen is unknown. V lost 1 base, J lost 2 bases, and 8 bases lay in between. Germline-derived CDR1 and CDR2 are SGHTA and FQGNSA. The CDR3 loop spans 14 amino acids. All unsorted peripheral T cells were captured because whole blood was used without fractionation. Reverse transcription used 450 to 650 ng RNA and constant-region primers for alpha and beta. Alpha and beta chain libraries were made separately by chain-specific third strand synthesis with multiplexing indices. All rearrangements within a chain used one primer pair; cDNA molecules carried barcodes. TCRdb passed the 5' RACE reads through MiXCR, listing each CDR3 protein once. The repertoire holds about 15,000 distinct CDR3 sequences, roughly 7.6% seen once, with around 7.9% in the top ten.

The chain carries TRBV7-2 and TRBJ2-5; no firm D call. Specimen: blood. The receptor comes from an adult in good health. The CDR3 protein is CASSLGALQETQYF. CDR3 nucleotides: TGTGCCAGCAGCTTAGGGGCACTTCAAGAGACCCAGTACTTC. The whole variable domain, filled in from reference TRBV7-2 and TRBJ2-5, reads GAGVSQSPSNKVTEKGKDVELRCDPISGHTALYWYRQSLGQGLEFLIYFQGNSAPDKSGLPSDRFSAERTGGSVSTLTIQRTQQEDSAVYLCASSLGALQETQYFGPGTRLLVL.